One and the same sample provided the 9 T cell receptor beta chains below, sequenced in a study of shared clonotypes between healthy human individuals. Libraries were prepared by immunoSEQ multiplex PCR; TCRdb keeps only in-frame clonotypes and omits some of them. The sample lists more than 2,000,000 clones, around nine tenths seen once, with around 0.15% in the top ten. The specimen was naive CD4+ T cells sorted from blood. Subset in this sample: CD45RA+ positively selected. The receptors were sampled from a young man in good health.

The chain has TRBV7-8 and TRBJ1-1; D uncertain. The CDR3 extends over 13 amino acids. The germline V and J ends were trimmed by 5 bases and 5 bases, with 12 bases remaining between them. The germline V gene encodes CDR1 SGHVS and CDR2 FQNEAQ. The CDR3 loop reads CASSLPLGTEAFF. The CDR3 nucleotides read TGTGCCAGCAGCCTACCGCTTGGAACTGAAGCTTTCTTT.

The rearrangement joins TRBV5-1 to TRBJ1-1; D is perhaps TRBD1 (6 bases). Germline V gives CDR1 SGHRS, CDR2 YFSETQ. The germline V and J ends were trimmed by 4 bases and 6 bases, with 13 bases remaining between them. The CDR3 totals 13 residues. CDR3 bases: TGCGCCAGCAGCCCACAGGGATTGGCTGAAGCTTTCTTT. It encodes CASSPQGLAEAFF.

The CDR3 spells CASSLYPGGGYEQYF. The CDR3 DNA reads TGTGCCAGCAGCTTATACCCAGGGGGCGGCTACGAGCAGTACTTC. The V and J genes are TRBV11-3 and TRBJ2-7, with 8 bases aligning to TRBD1. The CDR3 runs to 15 residues. Germline trimming cut 2 bases from V and 3 bases from J; bases unmatched to any gene: 6. Per the germline V gene, CDR1 is SGHNT and CDR2 is YENEEA. The full variable domain, in which reference TRBV11-3 and TRBJ2-7 provide the parts outside the CDR3, is EAGVVQSPRYKIIEKKQPVAFWCNPISGHNTLYWYLQNLGQGPELLIRYENEEAVDDSQLPKDRFSAERLKGVDSTLKIQPAELGDSAVYLCASSLYPGGGYEQYFGPGTRLTVT.

The V and J genes are TRBV6-5 and TRBJ1-4; 7 bases align to TRBD1. The CDR3 is 14 amino acids. Unmatched junction bases numbered 4, after V lost 6 bases and J lost 3 bases. Germline CDR1 is MNHEY and CDR2 is SVGAGI. CDR3 residues: CASRNRGANEKLFF. The CDR3 nucleotides are TGTGCCAGCAGGAACAGGGGCGCTAATGAAAAACTGTTTTTT.

V gene TRBV19 combines with J gene TRBJ2-5; 11 nucleotides match TRBD2. V was clipped by 7 bases and J by 5 bases; unmatched bases: 9. Germline V lookup: CDR1 LNHDA, CDR2 SQIVND (reference sequence). CDR3 length: 15 amino acids. The CDR3 spells CASTTSGGFGETQYF. As DNA, the CDR3 is TGTGCCAGTACAACTAGCGGGGGTTTTGGGGAGACCCAGTACTTC. Based on the CDR3 plus reference TRBV19 and TRBJ2-5, the full variable domain is DGGITQSPKYLFRKEGQNVTLSCEQNLNHDAMYWYRQDPGQGLRLIYYSQIVNDFQKGDIAEGYSVSREKKESFPLTVTSAQKNPTAFYLCASTTSGGFGETQYFGPGTRLLVL.

This chain uses TRBV28 with TRBJ2-5; D is uncertain. The length of the CDR3 is 15 residues. Germline V gene lookup returns CDR1 MDHEN and CDR2 SYDVKM. Trimming removed 6 bases from V and 5 bases from J, with 19 bases in between. The CDR3, as DNA: TGTGCCAGCAGCCTGGGCGGAGTGATGTCGGAGACCCAGTACTTC. Amino acids: CASSLGGVMSETQYF. The full variable domain, in which reference TRBV28 and TRBJ2-5 provide the parts outside the CDR3, is DVKVTQSSRYLVKRTGEKVFLECVQDMDHENMFWYRQDPGLGLRLIYFSYDVKMKEKGDIPEGYSVSREKKERFSLILESASTNQTSMYLCASSLGGVMSETQYFGPGTRLLVL.

The V and J genes are TRBV13 and TRBJ2-1, with 14 bases matching TRBD2. The CDR3 runs to 15 residues. The V gene's germline CDR1 is PRHDT and CDR2 FYEKMQ (reference sequence). V was pared by 8 bases and J by 7 bases, with 7 bases of the junction left unmatched. The CDR3 spells CASSARTSGGNEQFF. The DNA of the CDR3 is TGTGCCAGCTCCGCGAGGACTAGCGGGGGGAATGAGCAGTTCTTC. Looking up the rest from reference TRBV13 and TRBJ2-1 gives the full variable domain: AAGVIQSPRHLIKEKRETATLKCYPIPRHDTVYWYQQGPGQDPQFLISFYEKMQSDKGSIPDRFSAQQFSDYHSELNMSSLELGDSALYFCASSARTSGGNEQFFGPGTRLTVL.

The chain carries TRBV11-3 and TRBJ2-3, with 7 positions matching TRBD2. Losses at the gene ends were 5 bases for V and 3 bases for J; bases not matched to a gene: 11. The CDR3 covers 16 residues. CDR1 SGHNT and CDR2 YENEEA come from the germline V gene. The CDR3: CASSPGRGSRTDTQYF. The CDR3 coding sequence is TGTGCCAGCAGCCCCGGCCGCGGGAGTCGGACAGATACGCAGTATTTT. Looking up the rest from reference TRBV11-3 and TRBJ2-3 gives the full variable domain: EAGVVQSPRYKIIEKKQPVAFWCNPISGHNTLYWYLQNLGQGPELLIRYENEEAVDDSQLPKDRFSAERLKGVDSTLKIQPAELGDSAVYLCASSPGRGSRTDTQYFGPGTRLTVL.

Turning to this clone: Other DNA sequences in this specimen translate into the identical CDR3. The chain uses TRBV7-2 and TRBJ2-7; 9 bases fit TRBD2. Germline assignment: CDR1 SGHTA and CDR2 FQGNSA. This CDR3 has 14 amino acids. V was pared by 3 bases and J by 3 bases, with 3 bases of the junction left unmatched. CDR3 bases: TGTGCCAGCAGCTTGCGAGCGGGGGGCTACGAGCAGTACTTC. This gives the protein CASSLRAGGYEQYF.